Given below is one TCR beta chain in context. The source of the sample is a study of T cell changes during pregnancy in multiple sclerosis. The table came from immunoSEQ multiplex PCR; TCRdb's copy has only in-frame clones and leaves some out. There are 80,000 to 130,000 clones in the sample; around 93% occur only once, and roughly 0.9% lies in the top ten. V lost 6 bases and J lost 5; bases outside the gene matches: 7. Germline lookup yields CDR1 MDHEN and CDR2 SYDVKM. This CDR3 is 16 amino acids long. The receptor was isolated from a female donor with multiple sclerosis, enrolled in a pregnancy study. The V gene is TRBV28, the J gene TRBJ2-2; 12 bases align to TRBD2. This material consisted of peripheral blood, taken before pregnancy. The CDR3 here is CASRGTSGLRTGELFF. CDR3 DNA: TGTGCCAGCAGGGGGACTAGCGGGTTAAGGACCGGGGAGCTGTTTTTT.